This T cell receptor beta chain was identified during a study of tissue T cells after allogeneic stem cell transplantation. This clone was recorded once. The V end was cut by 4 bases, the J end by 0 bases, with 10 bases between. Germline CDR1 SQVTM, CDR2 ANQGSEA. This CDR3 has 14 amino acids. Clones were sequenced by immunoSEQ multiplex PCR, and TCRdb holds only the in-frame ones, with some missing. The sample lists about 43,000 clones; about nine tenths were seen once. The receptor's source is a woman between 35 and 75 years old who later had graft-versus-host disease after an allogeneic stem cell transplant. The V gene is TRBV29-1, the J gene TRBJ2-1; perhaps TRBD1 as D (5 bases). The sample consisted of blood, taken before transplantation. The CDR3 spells CSVVWGDSYNEQFF. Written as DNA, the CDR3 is TGCAGCGTTGTGTGGGGCGACTCCTACAATGAGCAGTTCTTC.